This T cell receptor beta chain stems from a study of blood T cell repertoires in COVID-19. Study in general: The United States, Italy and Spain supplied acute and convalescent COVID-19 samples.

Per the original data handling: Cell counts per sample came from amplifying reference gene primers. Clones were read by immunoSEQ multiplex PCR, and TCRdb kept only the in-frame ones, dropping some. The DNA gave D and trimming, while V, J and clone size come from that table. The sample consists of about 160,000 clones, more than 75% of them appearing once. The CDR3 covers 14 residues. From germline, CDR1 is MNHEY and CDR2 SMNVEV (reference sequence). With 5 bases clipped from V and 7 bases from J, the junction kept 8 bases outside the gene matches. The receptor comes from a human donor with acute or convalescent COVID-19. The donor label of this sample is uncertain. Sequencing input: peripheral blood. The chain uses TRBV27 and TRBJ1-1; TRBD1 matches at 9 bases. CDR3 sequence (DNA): TGTGCCAGCAGTCCCCAGGGACAGGGAGTTGAAGCTTTCTTT. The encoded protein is CASSPQGQGVEAFF.